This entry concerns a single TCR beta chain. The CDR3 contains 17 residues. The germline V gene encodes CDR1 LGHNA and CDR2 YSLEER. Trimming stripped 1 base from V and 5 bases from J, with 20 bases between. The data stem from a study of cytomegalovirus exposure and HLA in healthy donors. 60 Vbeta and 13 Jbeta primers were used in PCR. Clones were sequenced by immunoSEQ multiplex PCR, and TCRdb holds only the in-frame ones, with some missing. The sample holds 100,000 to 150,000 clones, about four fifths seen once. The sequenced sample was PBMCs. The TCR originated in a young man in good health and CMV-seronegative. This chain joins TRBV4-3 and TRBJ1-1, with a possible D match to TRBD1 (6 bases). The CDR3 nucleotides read TGCGCCAGCAGCCAAGGGTTGAGTGGTATAGGGGGAACTGAAGCTTTCTTT. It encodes CASSQGLSGIGGTEAFF.